This T cell receptor beta chain was captured by sequencing in a study of Ad26.COV2.S vaccination and SARS-CoV-2 variants (dated by TCRdb to about 2021). Some background on the complete study: Donors in the vaccine arm were drawn from COV1001, a phase I-IIa trial of Ad26.COV2.S in healthy adults that was multicentre, randomized, double-blind and placebo-controlled. Throughout the experiments and outcome assessment, investigators stayed blinded to trial group allocation. Ad26.COV2.S was administered intramuscularly at a dose of 5x10^10 or 1x10^11 viral particles, either as one shot or as two shots given 56 days apart. A total of about 30 samples were included in the TCR-sequenced set, comprising roughly 19 Ad26.COV2.S vaccine recipients, 5 placebo recipients and 8 SARS-CoV-2 convalescent individuals. TCRbeta repertoire sequencing served as the tool for gauging how specific and how broad the SARS-CoV-2-reactive T cell receptors were following Ad26.COV2.S vaccination. Participants in the trial were split at random into five groups of five each, receiving low-dose or high-dose Ad26.COV2.S once or twice, or else placebo on both occasions.

At the junction V is shortened by 1 base and J by 5 bases; bases outside the gene matches: 9. Including the terminal cysteine and phenylalanine, the CDR3 comprises 16 residues. Only the CDR3 portion is preserved as DNA: 48 bases, with reading frame beginning at the first base. The germline V gene yields MGHDK for CDR1 and SYGVNS for CDR2. The immunoSEQ Assay was the method used to sequence TCRbeta CDR3 regions. After extraction, genomic DNA underwent amplification by bias-controlled multiplex PCR, followed by high-throughput sequencing. Per the source publication's procedure: To quantify the absolute abundance of every unique TCRbeta CDR3 region, sequences were collapsed and filtered. T cell fraction was estimated by normalization of TCRbeta template counts to usable DNA, with usable DNA being measured through amplification of reference genes present in all nucleated cells. Repertoire TCRs were annotated as SARS-CoV-2-specific by exact matching of V gene, CDR3 amino acid sequence and J gene to a known reactive TCR set. MIRA supplied the reference SARS-CoV-2 TCR set, which was filtered for enrichment in COVID-19-positive ImmuneCODE repertoires so that public or cross-reactive TCRs were removed. Drawing on the MIRA antigens, annotated TCRs were analysed further at the level of specific ORF or position within ORF. Breadth was defined as the number of annotated unique rearrangements divided by the total number of unique productive rearrangements, and depth was defined as the summed frequency of the annotated unique rearrangements. Group comparisons of TCR breadth used two-sided Wilcoxon rank-sum tests. As stored in TCRdb, this immuneACCESS dataset retains in-frame rearrangements with V and J assigned. A fraction of the clones does not appear; measured against another copy, unresolved V genes explain less than half of the discrepancy, and the remainder lacks a known reason. V, J and clone size derive from that table, while D and trimming were established from the DNA sequence. This sample comprises 300,000 to 400,000 clones, about 85% of them detected only once. The ten most abundant clones make up 3.3% of the sample.

Concerning this clone: There is no known antigen for this receptor. Per-nucleotide qualities are absent, and no much larger clonotype sits a single base away.

Overall results and qualifications from the work: Vaccine and placebo recipients had comparable non-spike TCR breadth, which fits with the vaccine containing only spike. Compared with placebo recipients, Ad26.COV2.S recipients showed higher spike-specific TCR breadth (P = 0.0014). The study was not powered to compare responses between vaccine doses or regimens. The authors noted that total T cell responses may have been underestimated by the TCR breadth and depth analyses. Substantial breadth of spike-specific CD8+ and CD4+ T cell responses was reported after vaccination.

Reading the label with the study, this specimen's treatment or condition is: roughly 20 received Ad26.COV2.S at low or high dose, single or two shots; about 5 received placebo; per-sample allocation not given. For vaccine and placebo recipients, the sequenced repertoires came from samples collected on day 63 after the first injection. Between 29 July and 7 August 2020, Cohort 1b enrolled approximately 26 adults aged 18-55 years at one site in Boston, USA. Ad26.COV2.S was a replication-incompetent adenovirus type 26 vector that expressed a prefusion-stabilized SARS-CoV-2 spike protein derived from the original Wuhan strain.

The sequenced sample was peripheral blood, obtained in a trial of Ad26.COV2.S vaccine versus placebo. This receptor chain uses TRBV25-1 and TRBJ2-5; 8 middle bases align to TRBD1. The sequence came from a person aged 18-65 years who received the Ad26.COV2.S COVID-19 vaccine or a placebo. In nucleotide form, the sequence is TGTGCCAGCAGTGAATTGAGGACAGGGTTCCAGGAGACCCAGTACTTC. It specifies CASSELRTGFQETQYF.